This T cell receptor (beta chain) was recorded in a study of vaccination effects on CD4 cells after COVID-19. Study-wide results and limits: There was marked clonal contraction among infection- and vaccine-induced clones late after vaccination.

Notes on this clone: Antigen specificity is unknown.

The germline V and J ends were trimmed by 0 bases and 5 bases, with 17 bases remaining between them. The CDR3 is 17 residues long. In germline, CDR1 is SNHLY, CDR2 FYNNEI. After more than 9 days in culture, the CD4+ T cells were isolated. Produced via immunoSEQ multiplex PCR; TCRdb's table is partial and in-frame only. The table has around 60,000 clones, about 74% seen once. The specimen was CD4+ T cells from PBMCs cultured without peptide, collected before COVID-19 vaccination. The sequence was collected from a human donor who received a COVID-19 vaccine. The chain links TRBV2 to TRBJ1-5; tentatively, D is TRBD1 (5 bases). The DNA of the CDR3 is TGTGCCAGCAGTGAAGCGAAGGGGCAGTGGAGCCATCAGCCCCAGCATTTT. This translates into CASSEAKGQWSHQPQHF.